This T cell receptor beta chain was captured in a study of cytomegalovirus exposure and HLA in healthy donors. For the study at large: From donors who were HLA-typed, an early data release held around 85 million unique TCRs.

Vbeta (60) and Jbeta (13) primers were used in the PCR. TCRdb keeps only in-frame clones here, not all; method: immunoSEQ multiplex PCR. The table has 85,000 to 120,000 clones, 60% to 80% seen once; the top ten hold less than 0.95%. The CDR3 has 11 amino acids. Trimming stripped 3 bases from V and 11 bases from J, with 13 bases between. The germline CDR1 and CDR2 sequences are GTSNPN and SVGIG (reference sequence). Findings and caveats of the study: Follow-up analysis seemed to connect common viral pathogens with several of the most significant clusters identified. What was likely a sequencing artifact was a cluster of highly shared sequence variants. Using a false discovery rate of 0.05, a later analysis showed that 16,000 or so TCR beta sequences were associated with HLA alleles.

As to this clone: The target antigen is unknown.

This receptor was obtained from a boy between 10 and 17 years old in good health and CMV-seronegative. The sequencing sample was made of PBMCs. The chain joins TRBV30 to TRBJ2-5, with a weak D call TRBD2 (6 bases). CDR3 loop: CAWSLEGRQYF. CDR3 bases: TGTGCCTGGAGCCTAGAAGGGAGGCAGTACTTC.